This T cell receptor beta chain derives from a study of blood T cell repertoires in COVID-19. At the level of the study: T cells, B-cell-depleted T cells, or PBMCs supplied cDNA or gDNA.

Produced via immunoSEQ multiplex PCR; TCRdb's table is partial and in-frame only. The sample gives around 94,000 clones, about four fifths of which show up once; around 20% is in the top ten. The CDR3 totals 15 residues. The ends lost 3 bases at V and 4 bases at J; junction bases unmatched: 9. The V gene's germline CDR1 is SGHRS and CDR2 YFSETQ. The sequencing sample was made of peripheral blood. The TCR originated in a human donor in a cohort sampled during active COVID-19. This chain connects TRBV5-1 to TRBJ1-2; 7 bases agree with TRBD1. The CDR3 nucleotides read TGCGCCAGCAGCTCCGCCGGGACAGCCTCCTATGGCTACACCTTC. Its translation: CASSSAGTASYGYTF. Supplemented by reference TRBV5-1 and TRBJ1-2, the full variable domain reads KAGVTQTPRYLIKTRGQQVTLSCSPISGHRSVSWYQQTPGQGLQFLFEYFSETQRNKGNFPGRFSGRQFSNSRSEMNVSTLELGDSALYLCASSSAGTASYGYTFGSGTRLTVV.